The sample holds a few counts of the clone carrying this T cell receptor beta chain. Through Arm-PCR of CDR3 regions and iRepertoire HTBI primers, TCR beta libraries were built. From the multiplex PCR reads, TCRdb called clonotypes with MiXCR, one entry per CDR3 protein. The sample lists 500,000 or so distinct CDR3 sequences; 15% to 20% were seen once. These data originate in a study of regulatory T cells in long-lasting Graves disease. The CDR3 runs to 13 residues. Germline CDR1 reads SQVTM; CDR2 reads ANQGSEA. The time point denotes: newly diagnosed GD, antithyroid drugs for less than 3 months. PBMCs provided the RNA from which the TCR library was made. A further study also used this sample, focusing on T cells in Graves' hyperthyroidism and ophthalmopathy.

The sample was peripheral blood mononuclear cells (PBMCs), taken at new diagnosis, from a patient treated with antithyroid drugs. This TCR was recovered from a man aged 35 to 55 with Graves disease. This chain uses TRBV29-1 with TRBJ2-5, with 10 bases lining up with TRBD2. DNA of the CDR3: TGCATAGTTAGGACTAGCGGTCAAGAGACCCAGTACTTC. This encodes CIVRTSGQETQYF.